What follows describes a single T cell receptor (beta chain). Its antigen is undetermined. The sample comes from a study of T cells in Graves' hyperthyroidism and ophthalmopathy. General study results and limits: Onset of ophthalmopathy came a median approximately 6.9 months after the model predicted it.

Amplification of TCR beta CDR3 regions was performed using RNA transcripts as template. The HTBI primer set drove a first-round RT-PCR of the TCR CDR3. TCRdb passed the multiplex PCR reads through MiXCR, listing each CDR3 protein once. The table includes hundreds of thousands of distinct CDR3 sequences, over 35% detected once. Graves' hyperthyroidism was deemed stable absent ophthalmopathy progression within 18 months. Clinical symptoms, serum thyroxine, TRAb, thyroid ultrasound and orbital computed tomography established diagnosis. From 10 ml of fresh peripheral blood, PBMCs were isolated. This TCR was sampled from a man between 18 and 29 years old with Graves' hyperthyroidism. Source material: blood.

The CDR3 DNA reads TGTGCCAGCAGTTCCACTAGCACGTACCAAGAGACCCAGTACTTC. Its translation: CASSSTSTYQETQYF. This chain joins TRBV12-3 or TRBV12-4 and TRBJ2-5; TRBD2 might be the D (6 bases). The CDR3 extends over 15 amino acids. V was shortened by 4 bases and J by 0 bases, with 12 bases between the two germline ends.